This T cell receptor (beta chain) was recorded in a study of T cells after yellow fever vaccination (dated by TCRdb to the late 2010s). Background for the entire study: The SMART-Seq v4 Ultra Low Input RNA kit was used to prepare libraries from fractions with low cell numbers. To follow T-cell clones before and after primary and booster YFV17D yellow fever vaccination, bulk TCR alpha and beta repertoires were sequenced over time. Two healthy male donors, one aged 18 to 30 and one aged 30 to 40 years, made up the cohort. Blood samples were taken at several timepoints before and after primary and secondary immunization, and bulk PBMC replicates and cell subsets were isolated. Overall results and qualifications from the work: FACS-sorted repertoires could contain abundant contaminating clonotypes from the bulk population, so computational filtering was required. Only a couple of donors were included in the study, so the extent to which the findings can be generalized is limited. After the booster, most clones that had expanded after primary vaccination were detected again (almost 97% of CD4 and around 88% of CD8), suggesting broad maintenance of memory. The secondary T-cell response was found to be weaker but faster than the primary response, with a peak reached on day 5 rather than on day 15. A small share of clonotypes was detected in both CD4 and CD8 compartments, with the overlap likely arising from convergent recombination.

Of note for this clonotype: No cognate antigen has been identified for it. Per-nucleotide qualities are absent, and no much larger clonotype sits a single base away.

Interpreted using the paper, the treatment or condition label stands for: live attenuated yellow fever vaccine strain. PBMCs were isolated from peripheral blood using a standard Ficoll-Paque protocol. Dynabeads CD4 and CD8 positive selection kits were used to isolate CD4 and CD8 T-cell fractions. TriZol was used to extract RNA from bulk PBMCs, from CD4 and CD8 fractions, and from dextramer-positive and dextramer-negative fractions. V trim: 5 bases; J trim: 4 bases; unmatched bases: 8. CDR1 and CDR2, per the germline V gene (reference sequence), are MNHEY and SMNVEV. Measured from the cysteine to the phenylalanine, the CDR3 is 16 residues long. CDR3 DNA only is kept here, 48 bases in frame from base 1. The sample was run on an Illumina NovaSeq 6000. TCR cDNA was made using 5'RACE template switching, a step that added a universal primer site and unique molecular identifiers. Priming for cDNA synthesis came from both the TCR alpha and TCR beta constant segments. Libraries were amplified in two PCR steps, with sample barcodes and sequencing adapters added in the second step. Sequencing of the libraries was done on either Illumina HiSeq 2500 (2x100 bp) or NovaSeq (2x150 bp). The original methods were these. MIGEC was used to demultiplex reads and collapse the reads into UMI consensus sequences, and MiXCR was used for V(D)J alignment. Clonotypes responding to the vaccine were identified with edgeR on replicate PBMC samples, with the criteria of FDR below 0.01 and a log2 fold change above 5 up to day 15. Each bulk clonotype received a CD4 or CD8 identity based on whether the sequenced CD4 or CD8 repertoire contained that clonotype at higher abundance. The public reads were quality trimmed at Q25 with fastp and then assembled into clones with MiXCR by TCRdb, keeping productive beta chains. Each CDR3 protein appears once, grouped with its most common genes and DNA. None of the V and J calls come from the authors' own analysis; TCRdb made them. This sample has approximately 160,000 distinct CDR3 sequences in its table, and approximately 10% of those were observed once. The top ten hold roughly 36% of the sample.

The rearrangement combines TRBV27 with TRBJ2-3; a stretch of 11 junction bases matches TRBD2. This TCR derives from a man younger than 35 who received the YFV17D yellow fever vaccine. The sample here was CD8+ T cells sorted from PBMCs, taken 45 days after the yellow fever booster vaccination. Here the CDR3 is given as CASSETSGGLPDTQYF. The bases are TGTGCCAGCAGTGAAACTAGCGGGGGTCTTCCAGATACGCAGTATTTT.